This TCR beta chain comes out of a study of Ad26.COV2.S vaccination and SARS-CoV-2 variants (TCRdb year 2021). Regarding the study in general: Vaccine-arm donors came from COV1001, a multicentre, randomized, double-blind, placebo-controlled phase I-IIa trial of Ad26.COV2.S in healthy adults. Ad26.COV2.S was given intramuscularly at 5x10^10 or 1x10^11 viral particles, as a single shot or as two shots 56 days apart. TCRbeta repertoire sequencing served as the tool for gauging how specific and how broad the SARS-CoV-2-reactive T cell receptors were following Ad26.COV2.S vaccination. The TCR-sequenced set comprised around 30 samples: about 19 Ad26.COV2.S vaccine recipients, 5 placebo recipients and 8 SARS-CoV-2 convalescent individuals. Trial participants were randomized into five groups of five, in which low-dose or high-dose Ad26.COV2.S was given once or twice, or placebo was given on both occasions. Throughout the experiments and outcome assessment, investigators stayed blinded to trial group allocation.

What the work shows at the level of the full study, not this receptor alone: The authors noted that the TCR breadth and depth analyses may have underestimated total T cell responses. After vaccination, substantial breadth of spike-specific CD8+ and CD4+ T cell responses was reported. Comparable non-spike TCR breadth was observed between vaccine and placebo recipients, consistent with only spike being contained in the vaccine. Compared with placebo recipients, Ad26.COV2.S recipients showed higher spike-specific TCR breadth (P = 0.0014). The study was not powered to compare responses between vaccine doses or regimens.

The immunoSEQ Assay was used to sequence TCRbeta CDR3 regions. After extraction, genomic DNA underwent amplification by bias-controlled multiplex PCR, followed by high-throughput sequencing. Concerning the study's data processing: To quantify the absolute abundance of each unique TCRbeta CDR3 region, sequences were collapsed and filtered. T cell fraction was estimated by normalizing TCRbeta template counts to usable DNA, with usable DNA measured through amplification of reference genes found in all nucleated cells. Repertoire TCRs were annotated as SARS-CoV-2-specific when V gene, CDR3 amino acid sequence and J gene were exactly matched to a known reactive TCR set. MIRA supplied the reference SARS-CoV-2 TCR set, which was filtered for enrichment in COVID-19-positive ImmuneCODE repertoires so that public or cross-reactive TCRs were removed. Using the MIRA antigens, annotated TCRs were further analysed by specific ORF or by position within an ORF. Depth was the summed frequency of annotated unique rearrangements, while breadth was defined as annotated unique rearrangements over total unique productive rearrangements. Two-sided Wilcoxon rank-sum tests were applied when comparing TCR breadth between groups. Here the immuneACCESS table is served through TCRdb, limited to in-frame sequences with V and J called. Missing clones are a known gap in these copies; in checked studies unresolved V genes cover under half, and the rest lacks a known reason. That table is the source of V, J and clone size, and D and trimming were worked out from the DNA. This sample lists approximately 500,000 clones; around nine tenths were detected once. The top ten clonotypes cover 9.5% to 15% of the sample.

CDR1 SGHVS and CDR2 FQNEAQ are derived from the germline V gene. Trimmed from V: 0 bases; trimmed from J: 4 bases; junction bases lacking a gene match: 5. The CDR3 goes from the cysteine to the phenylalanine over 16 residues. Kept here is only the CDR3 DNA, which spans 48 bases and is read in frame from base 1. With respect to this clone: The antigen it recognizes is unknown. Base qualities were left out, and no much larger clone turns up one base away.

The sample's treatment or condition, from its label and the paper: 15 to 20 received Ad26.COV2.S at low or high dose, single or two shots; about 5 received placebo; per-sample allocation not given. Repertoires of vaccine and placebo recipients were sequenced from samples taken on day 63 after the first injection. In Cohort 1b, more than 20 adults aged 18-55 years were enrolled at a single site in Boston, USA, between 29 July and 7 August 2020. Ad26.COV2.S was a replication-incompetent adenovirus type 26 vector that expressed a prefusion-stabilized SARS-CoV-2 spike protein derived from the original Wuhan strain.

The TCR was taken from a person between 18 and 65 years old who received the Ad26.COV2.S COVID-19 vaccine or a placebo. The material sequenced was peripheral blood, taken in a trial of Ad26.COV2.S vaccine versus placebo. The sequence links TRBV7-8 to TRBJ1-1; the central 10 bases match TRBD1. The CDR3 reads CASSLATGTGATEAFF. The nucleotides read TGTGCCAGCAGCTTAGCTACCGGGACAGGGGCCACTGAAGCTTTCTTT.